A selection of T cell receptor beta chains follows, all from one sample in a study of beta chain features in type 1 diabetes. Some clones are missing from TCRdb's copy, which holds only in-frame ones; the method was immunoSEQ multiplex PCR. The table has a few hundred thousand clones, 30% seen once. The material sequenced was naive CD4+ T cells from blood. The source of these receptors is a man between 18 and 29 years old in good health. CDR3s include the opening cysteine and the closing phenylalanine or tryptophan. D genes are given only for firm matches. Clone size is not always given. Where it is, it says once, few, many or a class for expanded clones.

>.|TRBV9|few|16|TRBJ2-2
CASSVMSRGNTGELFF
TGTGCCAGCAGCGTGATGTCGCGGGGGAACACCGGGGAGCTGTTTTTT
>TRBD2|TRBV30|few|15|TRBJ2-7
CAWSVLAGAPHEQYF
TGTGCCTGGAGTGTACTAGCGGGAGCTCCCCACGAGCAGTACTTC
>.|TRBV2|.|16|TRBJ2-1
CASTIIRDPILNEQFF
TGTGCCAGCACTATCATCCGGGACCCAATTCTCAATGAGCAGTTCTTC
>TRBD2|TRBV9|.|15|TRBJ2-1
CASSELAGVVNEQFF
TGTGCCAGCAGCGAGCTAGCGGGAGTTGTCAATGAGCAGTTCTTC
>.|TRBV30|.|13|TRBJ1-1
CAWSMRPATEAFF
TGTGCCTGGAGCATGAGGCCGGCCACTGAAGCTTTCTTT
>TRBD2|TRBV7-2|.|17|TRBJ2-7
CASSSVAGGTGSYEQYF
TGTGCCAGCAGCTCTGTAGCGGGAGGGACCGGCTCCTACGAGCAGTACTTC
>.|TRBV9|few|15|TRBJ2-3
CASSAGGSSTDTQYF
TGTGCCAGCAGCGCAGGGGGGTCTAGCACAGATACGCAGTATTTT
>.|TRBV28|.|13|TRBJ1-2
CASSGGNNYGYTF
TGTGCCTCTAGCGGAGGGAATAACTATGGCTACACCTTC
>TRBD1|TRBV23-1|few|17|TRBJ2-5
CASIQSRDREKRETQYF
TGCGCCAGCATCCAGTCCCGGGACAGGGAGAAACGGGAGACCCAGTACTTC
>.|TRBV14|.|13|TRBJ2-1
CASGFSSYNEQFF
TGTGCCAGTGGCTTTAGCTCCTACAATGAGCAGTTCTTC
>.|TRBV29-1|.|12|TRBJ2-3
CSVDSGTDTQYF
TGCAGCGTGGATTCAGGGACAGATACGCAGTATTTT
>.|TRBV2|.|13|TRBJ1-2
CASTTLANYGYTF
TGTGCCAGCACAACCTTAGCTAACTATGGCTACACCTTC
>.|TRBV29-1|few|11|TRBJ1-1
CSVEEGIPEFF
TGCAGCGTTGAAGAGGGGATCCCGGAGTTCTTT
>TRBD2|TRBV18|few|18|TRBJ2-1
CASSLYTSGTGTYNEQFF
TGTGCCAGCTCACTTTATACTAGCGGGACCGGGACCTACAATGAGCAGTTCTTC
>TRBD1|TRBV5-1|few|17|TRBJ2-1
CASSLGTGVHSYNEQFF
TGCGCCAGCAGCTTGGGGACAGGGGTTCACTCCTACAATGAGCAGTTCTTC
>.|TRBV5-6|once|13|TRBJ2-7
CASSRDKPYEQYF
TGTGCCAGCAGTAGGGACAAACCCTACGAGCAGTACTTC
>.|TRBV29-1|.|13|TRBJ2-5
CSVGGNPGETQYF
TGCAGCGTTGGGGGCAATCCTGGAGAGACCCAGTACTTC
>TRBD2|TRBV9|few|16|TRBJ2-5
CASSDASGVDQETQYF
TGTGCCAGCAGCGACGCTAGCGGAGTAGACCAAGAGACCCAGTACTTC
>TRBD2|TRBV7-8|.|15|TRBJ2-7
CASSFSGRAAGEQYF
TGTGCCAGCAGCTTTAGCGGGAGAGCCGCAGGCGAGCAGTACTTC
>.|TRBV30|.|12|TRBJ1-2
CAWSVWGSGYTF
TGTGCCTGGAGTGTCTGGGGGTCTGGCTACACCTTC
>.|TRBV30|.|13|TRBJ2-1
CAWSVNTLNEQFF
TGTGCCTGGAGTGTTAACACACTCAATGAGCAGTTCTTC
>.|TRBV7-2|few|16|TRBJ2-7
CASSLAGGSSSYEQYF
TGTGCCAGCAGCTTAGCGGGTGGCTCCAGCTCCTACGAGCAGTACTTC
>.|TRBV6-5|.|12|TRBJ2-7
CASGGLPYEQYF
TGTGCCAGCGGGGGCTTACCCTACGAGCAGTACTTC
>TRBD2|TRBV4-3|few|17|TRBJ2-7
CASSLELLAESSYEQYF
TGCGCCAGCAGCCTTGAACTGCTAGCGGAGAGCTCCTACGAGCAGTACTTC
>.|TRBV29-1|.|14|TRBJ1-2
CSVERAGDRDGYTF
TGCAGCGTTGAGAGGGCAGGGGACCGGGATGGCTACACCTTC
>.|TRBV29-1|.|12|TRBJ1-1
CSVDNGGTEAFF
TGCAGCGTTGATAACGGAGGTACTGAAGCTTTCTTT
>.|TRBV28|.|12|TRBJ2-7
CASTITAYEQYF
TGTGCCAGCACCATCACGGCCTACGAGCAGTACTTC
>TRBD1|TRBV28|once|15|TRBJ1-5
CASSTGGEGNQPQHF
TGTGCCAGCAGCACAGGGGGCGAGGGCAATCAGCCCCAGCATTTT
>TRBD2|TRBV25-1|.|15|TRBJ2-3
CASSESSGSTDTQYF
TGTGCCAGCAGTGAGTCTAGCGGGAGCACAGATACGCAGTATTTT
>TRBD1|TRBV19|few|16|TRBJ2-7
CASSTRSGQLNYEQYF
TGTGCCAGTAGTACACGATCGGGACAGCTCAACTACGAGCAGTACTTC
>.|TRBV29-1|few|13|TRBJ1-3
CSVTVVSGNTIYF
TGCAGCGTAACAGTAGTCTCTGGAAACACCATATATTTT
>.|TRBV14|.|12|TRBJ2-7
CASSQYSYEQYF
TGTGCCAGCAGCCAGTACTCCTACGAGCAGTACTTC
>TRBD1|TRBV9|few|14|TRBJ2-1
CASSVISGGDEQFF
TGTGCCAGCAGCGTAATTTCAGGGGGCGATGAGCAGTTCTTC
>TRBD1|TRBV9|few|15|TRBJ2-7
CASSTQGASGYEQYF
TGTGCCAGCAGCACTCAGGGGGCTTCGGGCTACGAGCAGTACTTC
>.|TRBV13|.|15|TRBJ1-2
CASSLRGLVNHGYTF
TGTGCCAGCAGCTTACGCGGGCTAGTCAACCATGGCTACACCTTC
>.|TRBV10-3|.|13|TRBJ1-5
CAIRRQGNQPQHF
TGTGCCATCAGGAGACAGGGCAATCAGCCCCAGCATTTT
>TRBD2|TRBV19|few|14|TRBJ2-1
CASSATSGYNEQFF
TGTGCCAGTAGTGCCACTAGCGGGTACAATGAGCAGTTCTTC
>.|TRBV29-1|few|13|TRBJ1-2
CSVGAEIGYGYTF
TGCAGCGTTGGAGCGGAGATCGGCTATGGCTACACCTTC
>.|TRBV21-1|.|14|TRBJ2-2
CASSKGGYTGELFF
TGTGCCAGCAGCAAGGGCGGTTACACCGGGGAGCTGTTTTTT
>TRBD2|TRBV7-2|few|15|TRBJ2-1
CASSLAGGRYNEQFF
TGTGCCAGCAGCCTAGCGGGAGGGAGATACAATGAGCAGTTCTTC
>.|TRBV29-1|.|13|TRBJ1-5
CSVEIQGKGPQHF
TGCAGCGTTGAAATACAGGGCAAGGGGCCCCAGCATTTT
>TRBD1|TRBV30|.|14|TRBJ1-3
CAWRHQGAGNTIYF
TGTGCCTGGCGCCACCAGGGGGCTGGAAACACCATATATTTT
>.|TRBV29-1|.|13|TRBJ1-2
CSVGRYGNYGYTF
TGCAGCGTAGGCCGATACGGCAACTATGGCTACACCTTC
>.|TRBV25-1|.|16|TRBJ1-5
CASSEGRGWSNQPQHF
TGTGCCAGCAGTGAGGGGAGGGGATGGAGCAATCAGCCCCAGCATTTT
>.|TRBV29-1|few|13|TRBJ2-3
CSVEVTATDTQYF
TGCAGCGTTGAAGTAACAGCCACAGATACGCAGTATTTT
>.|TRBV2|.|11|TRBJ2-5
CASSGKGTQYF
TGTGCCAGCAGTGGGAAAGGGACCCAGTACTTC
>TRBD2|TRBV2|few|15|TRBJ2-1
CASRSGRASYNEQFF
TGTGCCAGCAGAAGCGGGAGGGCCTCCTACAATGAGCAGTTCTTC
>TRBD1|TRBV11-2|few|15|TRBJ2-1
CASSLEGQRFNEQFF
TGTGCCAGCAGCTTAGAGGGACAGAGATTCAATGAGCAGTTCTTC
>.|TRBV7-2|.|14|TRBJ1-2
CASSWWARGDGYTF
TGTGCCAGCAGCTGGTGGGCGAGGGGTGATGGCTACACCTTC
>.|TRBV6-6|once|14|TRBJ2-7
CASSFLGGVYEQYF
TGTGCCAGCAGTTTTCTCGGCGGGGTGTACGAGCAGTACTTC
>.|TRBV7-9|few|15|TRBJ2-3
CASSLAGLSTDTQYF
TGTGCCAGCAGCTTAGCAGGGCTGAGCACAGATACGCAGTATTTT
>.|TRBV25-1|few|12|TRBJ1-2
CASSEALRGYTF
TGTGCCAGCAGTGAGGCCCTCCGGGGCTACACCTTC